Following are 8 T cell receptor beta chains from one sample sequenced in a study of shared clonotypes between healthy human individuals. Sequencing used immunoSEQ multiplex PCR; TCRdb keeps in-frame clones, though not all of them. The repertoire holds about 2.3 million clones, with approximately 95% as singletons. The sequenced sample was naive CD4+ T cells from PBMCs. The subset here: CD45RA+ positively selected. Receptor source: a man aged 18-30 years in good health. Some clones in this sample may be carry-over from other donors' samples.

In nucleotides, the CDR3 is TGTGCCAGCTCACCCCCCGGAGGACAGACTAGAAACGCAGGAAACACCATATATTTT. Translating it yields CASSPPGGQTRNAGNTIYF. The chain is built from TRBV18 and TRBJ1-3; weak D call: TRBD1 (6 bases). The germline V gene has CDR1 KGHSH and CDR2 LQKENI. The CDR3 is 19 amino acids. The germline V and J ends were trimmed by 3 bases and 4 bases, with 25 bases remaining between them.

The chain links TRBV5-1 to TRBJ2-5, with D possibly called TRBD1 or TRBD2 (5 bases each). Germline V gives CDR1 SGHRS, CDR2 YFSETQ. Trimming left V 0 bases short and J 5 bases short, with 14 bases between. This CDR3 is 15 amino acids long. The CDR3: CASSLGAAGDETQYF. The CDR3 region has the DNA TGCGCCAGCAGCTTGGGCGCAGCCGGGGACGAGACCCAGTACTTC.

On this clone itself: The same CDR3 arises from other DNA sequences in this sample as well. CDR3 in DNA: TGTGCCAGCAGCTCGGGACAGGGATACTATGGCTACACCTTC. It codes for CASSSGQGYYGYTF. The V and J genes are TRBV28 and TRBJ1-2; 9 nucleotides match TRBD1. The V gene end was trimmed by 6 bases and the J gene end by 3 bases; junction bases not matched to a gene: 5. There are 14 residues in the CDR3. Germline-derived CDR1 and CDR2 are MDHEN and SYDVKM.

The DNA of the CDR3 is TGTGCCAGCGGCCAGGACGGCCACTACAATGAGCAGTTCTTC. Translated, it gives CASGQDGHYNEQFF. The rearrangement links TRBV6-1 to TRBJ2-1; D not certain. Trimming cost V 8 bases and J 3 bases, with 14 bases left between them. CDR3 length: 14 amino acids. The germline gives CDR1 MNHNS, CDR2 SASEGT.

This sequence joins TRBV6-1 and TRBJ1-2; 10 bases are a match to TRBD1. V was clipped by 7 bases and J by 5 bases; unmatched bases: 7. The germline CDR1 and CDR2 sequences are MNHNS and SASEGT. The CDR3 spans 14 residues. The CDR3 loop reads CASIKDRGLYGYTF. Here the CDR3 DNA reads TGTGCCAGCATTAAGGACAGGGGGTTGTATGGCTACACCTTC.

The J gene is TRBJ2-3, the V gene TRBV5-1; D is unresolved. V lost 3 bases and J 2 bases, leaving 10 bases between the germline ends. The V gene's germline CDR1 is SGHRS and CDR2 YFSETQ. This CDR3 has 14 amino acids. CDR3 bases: TGCGCCAGCAGCTCCCAGGCCCCCACAGATACGCAGTATTTT. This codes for CASSSQAPTDTQYF.

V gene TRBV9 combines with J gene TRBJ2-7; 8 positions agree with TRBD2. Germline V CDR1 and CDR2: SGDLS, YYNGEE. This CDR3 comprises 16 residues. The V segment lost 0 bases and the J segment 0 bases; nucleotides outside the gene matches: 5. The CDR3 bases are TGTGCCAGCAGCGTAGGCCTAGCGGGTATCTCCTACGAGCAGTACTTC. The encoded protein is CASSVGLAGISYEQYF.

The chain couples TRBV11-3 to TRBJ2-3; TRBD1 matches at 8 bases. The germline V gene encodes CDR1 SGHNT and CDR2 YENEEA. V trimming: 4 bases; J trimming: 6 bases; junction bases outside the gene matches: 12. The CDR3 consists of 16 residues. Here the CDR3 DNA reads TGTGCCAGCAGCTCAGGAGTCGGGACAGGAGGGGATACGCAGTATTTT. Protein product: CASSSGVGTGGDTQYF.